This T cell receptor beta chain was captured in a study of Graves' ophthalmopathy and Graves' hyperthyroidism. CDR3 regions of TCR beta were amplified from RNA transcripts. HTBI primers were employed in first-round RT-PCR, then a second-round multiplex PCR followed. TCRdb reprocessed the multiplex PCR reads with MiXCR, giving one entry per CDR3 protein. The profile shows some 520,000 distinct CDR3 sequences, roughly 14% of them singletons. The V and J ends lost 3 bases and 1 base respectively, with 13 bases between them. The length of the CDR3 is 16 residues. This clonotype was observed at least ten times.

The sample was blood. This sequence joins TRBV12-3 or TRBV12-4 and TRBJ1-5, with D perhaps matching TRBD1 (5 bases). The TCR originated in a young woman with Graves' ophthalmopathy. CDR3 protein: CASSFSGARSNQPQHF. The CDR3 DNA follows: TGTGCCAGCAGTTTTAGCGGGGCGCGAAGCAATCAGCCCCAGCATTTT.